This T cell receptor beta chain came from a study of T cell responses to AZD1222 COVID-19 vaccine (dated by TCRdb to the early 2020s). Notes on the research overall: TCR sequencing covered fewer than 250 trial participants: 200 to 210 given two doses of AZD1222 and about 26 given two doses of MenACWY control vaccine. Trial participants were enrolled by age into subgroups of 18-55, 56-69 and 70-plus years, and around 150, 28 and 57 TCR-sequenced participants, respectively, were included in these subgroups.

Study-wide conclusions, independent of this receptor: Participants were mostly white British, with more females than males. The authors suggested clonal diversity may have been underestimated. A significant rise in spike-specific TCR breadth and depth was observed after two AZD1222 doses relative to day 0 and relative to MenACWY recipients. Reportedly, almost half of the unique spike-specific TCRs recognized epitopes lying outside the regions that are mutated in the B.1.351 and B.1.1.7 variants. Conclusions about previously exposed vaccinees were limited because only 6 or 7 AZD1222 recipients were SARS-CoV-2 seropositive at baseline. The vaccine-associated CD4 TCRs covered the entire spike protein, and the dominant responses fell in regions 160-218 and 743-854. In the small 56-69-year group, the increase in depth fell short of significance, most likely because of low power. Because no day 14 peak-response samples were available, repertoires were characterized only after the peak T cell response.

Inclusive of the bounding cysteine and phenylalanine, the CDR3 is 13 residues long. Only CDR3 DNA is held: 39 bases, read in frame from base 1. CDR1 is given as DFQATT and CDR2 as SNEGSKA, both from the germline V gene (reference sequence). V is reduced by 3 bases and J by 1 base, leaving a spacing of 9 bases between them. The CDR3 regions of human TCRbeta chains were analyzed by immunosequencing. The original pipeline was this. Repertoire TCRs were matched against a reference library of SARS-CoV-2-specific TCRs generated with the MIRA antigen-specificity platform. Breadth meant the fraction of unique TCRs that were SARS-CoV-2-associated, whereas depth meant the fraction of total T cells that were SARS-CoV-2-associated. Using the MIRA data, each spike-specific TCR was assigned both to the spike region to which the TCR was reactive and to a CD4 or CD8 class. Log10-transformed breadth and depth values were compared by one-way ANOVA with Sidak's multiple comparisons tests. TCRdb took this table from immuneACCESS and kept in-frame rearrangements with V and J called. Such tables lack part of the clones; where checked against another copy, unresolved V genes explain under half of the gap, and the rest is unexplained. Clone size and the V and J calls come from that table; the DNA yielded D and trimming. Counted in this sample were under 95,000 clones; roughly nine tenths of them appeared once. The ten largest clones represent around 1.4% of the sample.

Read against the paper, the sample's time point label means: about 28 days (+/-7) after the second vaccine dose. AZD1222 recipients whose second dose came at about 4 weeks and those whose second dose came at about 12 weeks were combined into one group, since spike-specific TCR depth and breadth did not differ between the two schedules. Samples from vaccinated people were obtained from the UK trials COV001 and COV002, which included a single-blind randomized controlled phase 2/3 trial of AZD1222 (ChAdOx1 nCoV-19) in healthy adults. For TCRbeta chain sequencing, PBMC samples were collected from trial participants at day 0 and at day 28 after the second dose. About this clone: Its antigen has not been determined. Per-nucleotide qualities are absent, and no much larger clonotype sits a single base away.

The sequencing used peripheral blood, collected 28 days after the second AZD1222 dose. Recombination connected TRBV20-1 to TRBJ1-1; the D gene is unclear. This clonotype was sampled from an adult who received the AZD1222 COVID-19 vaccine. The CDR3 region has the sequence CSASLDGNTEAFF. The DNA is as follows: TGCAGTGCTAGTTTGGACGGGAACACTGAAGCTTTCTTT.